This T cell receptor beta chain was identified in a study of T cell clonotyping in hematopoietic cell transplantation. In the study overall: Pretransplant recipient samples were taken after cytoreduction.

Time point: recipient sample about 28 days before transplant, after cytoreduction. This clone has only a few counts. TCRdb's table, derived via immunoSEQ multiplex PCR, lists solely in-frame clones and lacks some. The sample gives about 41,000 clones, around 84% of which show up once; roughly 5.7% is in the top ten. The input for sequencing was peripheral blood mononuclear cells, taken before stem cell transplant. The receptor was isolated from a man aged 60-69 years with myelodysplastic syndrome. Some clones in this sample may be carry-over from other donors' samples.

Here the CDR3 reads CASSLVIIRGTGELFF. Here the CDR3 DNA reads TGTGCCAGCAGCTTAGTAATTATACGGGGGACCGGGGAGCTGTTTTTT. The gene calls are TRBV7-8 and TRBJ2-2, with a tentative D call TRBD2 (6 bases). V gave up 1 base and J gave up 5 bases, with 14 bases separating them. This CDR3 is 16 amino acids long. Germline CDR1 reads SGHVS; CDR2 reads FQNEAQ.